One sample yielded the 28 T cell receptor beta chains listed below, sequenced in a study of blood T cells in healthy people across ages. A sample-barcoded 5' primer and a J-beta primer mix were used in a second PCR of roughly 6 to 11 cycles. TCRdb reanalysed the 5' RACE reads using MiXCR and keeps one entry per CDR3 protein. The repertoire consists of 1.5 million to 2 million distinct CDR3 sequences, with about two fifths occurring once and the leading ten covering roughly 23%. Sequencing was performed on blood. The source of these receptors is a human donor in good health.

This clonotype was picked up a small number of times. The rearrangement uses TRBV29-1 and TRBJ2-7, with 7 bases aligning to TRBD1. Trimming cost V 1 base and J 3 bases; bases outside gene matches: 6. The CDR3 extends over 14 amino acids. The germline CDR1 and CDR2 sequences are SQVTM and ANQGSEA. CDR3 coding DNA: TGCAGCGTTGAAGGATCCGGGACAGTCTACGAGCAGTACTTC. Translating gives CSVEGSGTVYEQYF.

The rearrangement joins TRBV28 to TRBJ1-5; tentatively, D is TRBD1 (5 bases). V shed 6 bases and J shed 9 bases, with 18 bases lying between them. The CDR3 sequence is 14 residues long. Germline V gene data show CDR1 as MDHEN and CDR2 as SYDVKM. In nucleotides, the CDR3 is TGTGCCAGCAGGGACCGGGGGACGAATAGGCCCCAGCATTTT. The encoded protein is CASRDRGTNRPQHF.

This clonotype was counted between two and nine times. This rearrangement joins TRBV24-1 to TRBJ2-3; a possible D gene is TRBD1 (5 bases). Trimming removed 3 bases from V and 4 bases from J, with 7 bases in between. This CDR3 is 13 amino acids long. The germline gives CDR1 KGHDR, CDR2 SFDVKD. The CDR3 region has the DNA TGTGCCACCAGTGATCTAGGGGCAGATACGCAGTATTTT. This gives the protein CATSDLGADTQYF.

This clonotype has just a few counts. A junction end diverges from the germline sequence, so it may reflect a read error. The V and J genes are TRBV6-2 or TRBV6-3 and TRBJ2-6, with D tentatively TRBD1 (6 bases). CDR3 length: 17 residues. The germline V gene encodes CDR1 MNHEY and CDR2 SVGEGT. The CDR3 loop is CASSRNFQGTGANALTF. For the CDR3, the DNA is TGTGCCAGCAGCCGAAATTTTCAGGGGACCGGGGCCAACGCCCTGACTTTC.

This clonotype was recorded many times. The genes are TRBV29-1 and TRBJ1-2; possibly TRBD1 for D (5 bases). The CDR3 is 13 amino acids. Germline values: CDR1 SQVTM, CDR2 ANQGSEA. Trimming pared 1 base from V and 3 bases from J, leaving 9 bases between. The CDR3 nucleotides are TGCAGCGTTGAAGGAGGGGACGACTATGGCTACACCTTC. Encoded protein: CSVEGGDDYGYTF.

In its sample, this clonotype was seen a few times. This rearrangement joins TRBV7-9 to TRBJ2-5; 10 bases match TRBD2. The germline V gene encodes CDR1 SEHNR and CDR2 FQNEAQ (reference sequence). The CDR3 has 14 amino acids. V was clipped by 8 bases and J by 2 bases; unmatched bases: 5. This CDR3 reads CASRAGGTQETQYF. CDR3 sequence (DNA): TGTGCCAGCCGAGCGGGGGGGACTCAAGAGACCCAGTACTTC.

The chain couples TRBV4-3 to TRBJ2-5, with 7 bases identical to TRBD1. Germline V gene data show CDR1 as LGHNA and CDR2 as YSLEER. V gave up 3 bases and J gave up 9 bases; unmatched junction bases: 16. The CDR3 sequence is 16 residues long. CDR3 in DNA: TGCGCCAGCAGCCAGTTTGGGGGACAGCCAGAGGGGGCCCAGTACTTC. Its translation: CASSQFGGQPEGAQYF.

This clonotype was observed a single time. The chain carries TRBV12-3 or TRBV12-4 and TRBJ2-7, with 15 bases lining up with TRBD2. The CDR3 extends over 15 amino acids. V gave up 8 bases and J gave up 2 bases; unmatched junction bases: 4. The CDR3 reads CASGLAGGSTYEQYF. As DNA, the CDR3 is TGTGCCAGCGGACTAGCGGGGGGGAGCACCTACGAGCAGTACTTC.

This clonotype was counted a few times. The rearrangement uses TRBV7-2 and TRBJ2-7; D ambiguous. Germline loops: CDR1 SGHTA, CDR2 FQGNSA. V lost 3 bases and J lost 5, with 5 bases in between. CDR3 size: 11 residues. The chain's CDR3 is CASSFIHEQYF. CDR3 nucleotides: TGTGCCAGCAGCTTTATCCACGAGCAGTACTTC.

The V call is TRBV6-4, the J call TRBJ2-1; unclear D gene. With 10 bases removed from V and 3 bases from J, the gap between germline ends came to 16 bases. The germline V gene encodes CDR1 MRHNA and CDR2 SNTAGT. This CDR3 has 14 residues. CDR3 nucleotide sequence: TGTGCCATGGAAACAGTTCTTTTCTACAATGAGCAGTTCTTC. It codes for CAMETVLFYNEQFF.

The gene calls are TRBV5-6 and TRBJ2-3; 10 bases agree with TRBD1. The germline V gene has CDR1 SGHDT and CDR2 YYEEEE. This CDR3 is built from 16 residues. V dropped 3 bases and J dropped 4; count of bases not matched to a gene: 8. CDR3 bases: TGTGCCAGCAGCTCGTTCTTTGGACAGGGGGCAGATACGCAGTATTTT. This translates into CASSSFFGQGADTQYF.

This chain uses TRBV29-1 with TRBJ1-5; TRBD1 might be the D (5 bases). V lost 4 bases and J lost 0, with 7 bases in between. Germline CDR1 reads SQVTM; CDR2 reads ANQGSEA. The length of the CDR3 is 13 residues. In DNA, the CDR3 is TGCAGCGTTGCGACAGATAGCAATCAGCCCCAGCATTTT. It specifies CSVATDSNQPQHF.

This sequence joins TRBV29-1 and TRBJ1-2; D is uncertain. The CDR3 runs to 13 residues. V lost 6 bases and J 4 bases, leaving 15 bases between the germline ends. Germline-derived CDR1 and CDR2 are SQVTM and ANQGSEA. CDR3 in DNA: TGCAGCGTATCCGGACCCAAGGTCTATGGCTACACCTTC. Its translation: CSVSGPKVYGYTF.

Comments on this clonotype: An end of the junction differs from the germline gene, which may be a read error. This chain links TRBV29-1 with TRBJ2-5, with D uncertain. Germline V gene data show CDR1 as SQVTM and CDR2 as ANQGSEA. The CDR3 is 11 residues long. The CDR3 DNA follows: TGCAGCGTTGCCCAGCCAGAGACTCAGTACTTC. This codes for CSVAQPETQYF.

As concerns this clonotype: It may be a read error: a sequence one base away is much more abundant. The chain is built from TRBV6-1 and TRBJ1-5; D unclear. The V end was cut by 1 base, the J end by 2 bases, with 9 bases between. This CDR3 is built from 15 residues. CDR1 and CDR2 (germline): MNHNS, SASEGT. CDR3 coding DNA: TGTGCCAGCAGTGAAGGGGAGGGTGGCAATCAGCCCCAGCATTTT. Translated, it gives CASSEGEGGNQPQHF.

This clonotype was observed once. The chain combines TRBV20-1 with TRBJ1-5; D is unclear. V was clipped by 3 bases and J by 11 bases, with 14 bases between them. The CDR3 covers 12 residues. CDR1 is DFQATT, CDR2 SNEGSKA, per germline (reference sequence). The CDR3 DNA reads as TGCAGTGCTAGGCCCCTCGCGGGGTCCCAGCATTTT. Encoded protein: CSARPLAGSQHF.

The chain couples TRBV11-2 to TRBJ1-2; D uncertain. The germline V and J ends were trimmed by 1 base and 7 bases, with 10 bases remaining between them. Germline assignment: CDR1 SGHAT and CDR2 FQNNGV. This CDR3 has 13 residues. The CDR3 DNA reads TGTGCCAGCAGCTTAGTTAACTTCCGTGGCTACACCTTC. It specifies CASSLVNFRGYTF.

The chain is built from TRBV20-1 and TRBJ2-4, with no clear D. This CDR3 has 16 residues. The V gene's germline CDR1 is DFQATT and CDR2 SNEGSKA (reference sequence). Trimming shortened V by 1 base and J by 1 base, and 14 bases separated the two germline ends. CDR3 sequence (DNA): TGCAGTGCTAGAGGAGCGCAGGTCGGGGCCAAAAACATTCAGTACTTC. Protein: CSARGAQVGAKNIQYF.

The chain carries TRBV12-3 or TRBV12-4 and TRBJ1-4; D is unclear. The CDR3 is made up of 13 amino acids. Trimming left V 8 bases short and J 3 bases short, with 10 bases between. CDR3 sequence (DNA): TGTGCCAGCGTGGGGATGCCTAATGAAAAACTGTTTTTT. It translates to CASVGMPNEKLFF.

This chain's CDR3 is CSAARDFDNSPLHF. In DNA form, the CDR3 reads TGCAGTGCTGCGCGGGACTTTGATAATTCACCCCTCCACTTT. The chain links TRBV20-1 to TRBJ1-6, with a weak D call TRBD1 (5 bases). The germline V and J ends were trimmed by 5 bases and 5 bases, with 13 bases remaining between them. This CDR3 has 14 amino acids. CDR1 and CDR2 (germline): DFQATT, SNEGSKA (reference sequence).

The V and J genes are TRBV29-1 and TRBJ2-2, with D perhaps TRBD1 or TRBD2 (5 bases each). The CDR3 runs to 14 residues. Trimming cost V 4 bases and J 7 bases, with 16 bases left between them. Germline V CDR1 and CDR2: SQVTM, ANQGSEA. CDR3 region: CSVGKGTPNGELFF. CDR3 nucleotide sequence: TGCAGCGTTGGAAAGGGGACGCCAAACGGGGAGCTGTTTTTT.

This clonotype was found a few times. The chain's CDR3 is CASSFTNPEETQYF. The CDR3 DNA sequence: TGTGCCAGCAGTTTCACAAACCCGGAGGAGACCCAGTACTTC. The V call is TRBV28, the J call TRBJ2-5; D is uncertain. The germline gives CDR1 MDHEN, CDR2 SYDVKM. V was shortened by 3 bases and J by 5 bases, with 13 bases between the two germline ends. The CDR3 runs 14 residues.

The chain is built from TRBV29-1 and TRBJ2-5, with a tentative D call TRBD2 (6 bases). Deletions cut 1 base from V and 2 bases from J, with 11 bases between. The CDR3 has 14 amino acids. Germline CDR1 reads SQVTM; CDR2 reads ANQGSEA. CDR3 amino acids: CSVEGIAGQETQYF. As DNA, the CDR3 is TGCAGCGTTGAAGGTATTGCGGGACAAGAGACCCAGTACTTC.

V usage is TRBV12-5 and J usage is TRBJ1-5, with a tentative D call TRBD1 (5 bases). Germline V gene lookup returns CDR1 LGHNT and CDR2 FRNRAP. V lost 2 bases to trimming and J lost 7 bases, with 9 bases between them. The CDR3 contains 13 residues. CDR3 bases: TGTGCTAGTGGTTTGAGGGGTGGACAGCCCCAGCATTTT. This sequence encodes CASGLRGGQPQHF.

V usage is TRBV6-5 and J usage is TRBJ2-7, with 9 bases fitting TRBD1. The tail of the sequence fits TRBJ2-4 better, so the J call may be wrong. The germline gives CDR1 MNHEY, CDR2 SVGAGI. The CDR3 is 13 amino acids. CDR3 in amino acids: CASKVQGADIQYF. In DNA, the CDR3 is TGTGCCAGCAAGGTACAGGGGGCAGACATTCAGTACTTC.

As for this clonotype: The junction does not match germline at one end; this may be a read error. The CDR3 DNA reads as TGCGGCGTTGGACCCTTACACACAGATACGCAGTATTTT. Amino acids: CGVGPLHTDTQYF. The chain employs TRBV29-1 and TRBJ2-3; D unclear. The CDR3 extends over 13 amino acids. Germline V gene lookup returns CDR1 SQVTM and CDR2 ANQGSEA.

The V call is TRBV4-3, the J call TRBJ2-1, with a possible D match to TRBD2 (5 bases). Germline V gives CDR1 LGHNA, CDR2 YSLEER. The V end lost 4 bases, the J end lost 0 bases, and 19 bases lay between the germline ends. The CDR3 totals 18 residues. The CDR3 coding sequence is TGCGCCAGCAGCCTCGGGGAAGTAGGGCCCAGCTCCTACAATGAGCAGTTCTTC. Its protein is CASSLGEVGPSSYNEQFF.

This clonotype came up a few times. The V gene is TRBV4-1, the J gene TRBJ2-1, with 9 bases matching TRBD2. Germline V gene data show CDR1 as MGHRA and CDR2 as YSYEKL. Trimming at V came to 0 bases and at J to 8 bases, leaving 11 bases not matched to a gene. This CDR3 has 17 amino acids. CDR3 sequence (DNA): TGCGCCAGCAGCCAAGAGAAGGCGGCGGGGGGGCCTTATGAGCAGTTCTTC. Protein sequence: CASSQEKAAGGPYEQFF.